Below, 26 T cell receptor beta chains from the same sample are listed, as sequenced in a study of beta chain features in type 1 diabetes. TCRB transcripts that were expressed got sequenced, as all of the isolated RNA had been reverse transcribed. Sequencing used immunoSEQ multiplex PCR; TCRdb keeps in-frame clones, though not all of them. Of about 710,000 clones listed, over 12% are singletons. No antigen has been assigned to these receptors. Study-wide results and caveats: Type 1 diabetes patients had TCRB CDR3s that were shorter (moderately but significantly so) in all four CD4+ subsets.

Sample: naive CD4+ T cells from blood. Every receptor here comes from a young man with type 1 diabetes.

The genes are TRBV7-2 and TRBJ2-7; TRBD2 might be the D (5 bases). CDR1 is SGHTA and CDR2 is FQGNSA in the germline V gene. V lost 4 bases and J lost 4, with 8 bases in between. The CDR3 sequence is 12 residues long. The CDR3 reads CASSSRGYEQYF. CDR3 in DNA: TGTGCCAGCAGCTCGCGAGGGTACGAGCAGTACTTC. Variable domain in full (rest from reference TRBV7-2 and TRBJ2-7): GAGVSQSPSNKVTEKGKDVELRCDPISGHTALYWYRQSLGQGLEFLIYFQGNSAPDKSGLPSDRFSAERTGGSVSTLTIQRTQQEDSAVYLCASSSRGYEQYFGPGTRLTVT.

The chain uses TRBV7-2 and TRBJ1-3; a possible D gene is TRBD1 (5 bases). This CDR3 is built from 15 residues. Trimming took off 5 bases at V and 0 bases at J, with 11 bases between the two ends. Per germline, CDR1 SGHTA and CDR2 FQGNSA. The CDR3 DNA is TGTGCCAGCAGCGCGGGACGGAACTCTGGAAACACCATATATTTT. Protein: CASSAGRNSGNTIYF.

This clone was found a few times. Other DNA sequences of this sample code for an identical CDR3. The chain carries TRBV30 and TRBJ2-1; D is unresolved. The V end was cut by 5 bases, the J end by 8 bases, with 10 bases between. This CDR3 has 11 residues. The germline gives CDR1 GTSNPN, CDR2 SVGIG (reference sequence). In nucleotides, the CDR3 is TGTGCCTGGTCCCGTGCCGATGAGCAGTTCTTC. As protein: CAWSRADEQFF.

The chain combines TRBV4-1 with TRBJ2-7; D uncertain. V was cut by 0 bases and J by 0 bases, with 9 bases left in between. Germline CDR1 and CDR2: MGHRA and YSYEKL. The CDR3 runs 15 residues. The CDR3 loop is CASSQESHSSYEQYF. CDR3 nucleotide sequence: TGCGCCAGCAGCCAAGAGTCCCATAGCTCCTACGAGCAGTACTTC.

This clone was picked up a small number of times. The rearrangement uses TRBV7-9 and TRBJ2-7; the D is unclear. V lost 5 bases and J 3 bases, leaving 23 bases between the germline ends. This CDR3 region has 17 residues. Germline V CDR1 and CDR2: SEHNR, FQNEAQ (reference sequence). The CDR3 spells CASSPIPTSQYFYEQYF. The CDR3, as DNA: TGTGCCAGCAGCCCCATCCCAACGTCTCAATATTTCTACGAGCAGTACTTC.

This clone was seen only a few times. The V call is TRBV9, the J call TRBJ1-5, with 8 nucleotides matching TRBD1. This CDR3 has 13 amino acids. In germline, CDR1 is SGDLS, CDR2 YYNGEE. V was clipped by 3 bases and J by 4 bases; unmatched bases: 0. CDR3 nucleotides: TGTGCCAGCAGCGGGACAGGGAATCAGCCCCAGCATTTT. Protein: CASSGTGNQPQHF.

This clone was observed a handful of times. The chain couples TRBV25-1 to TRBJ1-2; D may be TRBD1 (6 bases). V was clipped by 4 bases and J by 4 bases, with 13 bases between them. There are 14 residues in the CDR3. Germline assignment: CDR1 MGHDK and CDR2 SYGVNS. CDR3 loop: CASSAGGGGYGYTF. CDR3 in DNA: TGTGCCAGCAGTGCGGGAGGGGGTGGCTATGGCTACACCTTC.

The CDR3 reads CASSVGSGPISGNTIYF. The CDR3 DNA reads as TGTGCCAGCAGCGTAGGGTCGGGACCGATCTCTGGAAACACCATATATTTT. The rearrangement links TRBV9 to TRBJ1-3; weak D call: TRBD1 (5 bases). Between the trimmed V and J ends, which lost 0 bases and 0 bases, there was a span of 13 bases. CDR1 and CDR2 from the germline V gene are SGDLS and YYNGEE. CDR3 size: 17 residues.

This clone was seen only a few times. The chain is built from TRBV10-3 and TRBJ2-2; D is ambiguous. The CDR3 contains 13 residues. Per germline, CDR1 ENHRY and CDR2 SYGVKD. Between the trimmed V and J ends, which lost 7 bases and 5 bases, there was a span of 11 bases. DNA for the CDR3: TGTGCCATCACGGTACAGATTACCGGGGAGCTGTTTTTT. This sequence encodes CAITVQITGELFF.

The V call is TRBV28, the J call TRBJ2-1; no clear D gene. This CDR3 comprises 16 residues. Germline assignment: CDR1 MDHEN and CDR2 SYDVKM. Trimming stripped 4 bases from V and 3 bases from J, with 16 bases between. This CDR3 is CASSSLGWGNYNEQFF. CDR3 coding DNA: TGTGCCAGCAGTTCCCTTGGATGGGGAAACTACAATGAGCAGTTCTTC.

The chain is built from TRBV12-5 and TRBJ1-2, with 11 bases lining up with TRBD1. V lost 4 bases, J lost 5 bases, and 3 bases stayed unmatched. There are 14 residues in the CDR3. The V gene's germline CDR1 is LGHNT and CDR2 FRNRAP. The CDR3 DNA follows: TGTGCTAGTGGTTCGGACAGGGGGCTGTATGGCTACACCTTC. The encoded protein is CASGSDRGLYGYTF.

The gene calls are TRBV7-2 and TRBJ2-7; 9 bases map to TRBD2. From germline, CDR1 is SGHTA and CDR2 FQGNSA. With V trimmed by 5 bases and J by 9 bases, 14 bases remained unmatched. There are 15 residues in the CDR3. CDR3 sequence (DNA): TGTGCCAGCAGCCCCGATGGTAGCGGGGGTGTTGGGCAGTACTTC. This gives the protein CASSPDGSGGVGQYF. The full variable domain, completed using reference TRBV7-2 and TRBJ2-7, is GAGVSQSPSNKVTEKGKDVELRCDPISGHTALYWYRQSLGQGLEFLIYFQGNSAPDKSGLPSDRFSAERTGGSVSTLTIQRTQQEDSAVYLCASSPDGSGGVGQYFGPGTRLTVT.

This clone was seen only a few times. The germline gene is not matched at one end of the junction; a read error may be the cause. This chain connects TRBV7-7 to TRBJ1-2, with 10 bases that match TRBD1. The CDR3 sequence is 16 residues long. Germline CDR1 reads SSHAT; CDR2 reads FNYEAQ (reference sequence). The CDR3 region is CASSWGQGNLFEGYTF. The DNA for the CDR3 is TGTGCTAGCAGCTGGGGACAGGGGAATTTGTTCGAGGGCTACACCTTC.

V and J are TRBV9 and TRBJ2-5, with a weak D call TRBD1 (6 bases). CDR1 is SGDLS and CDR2 is YYNGEE in the germline V gene. Trimming left V 0 bases short and J 5 bases short, with 17 bases between. The length of the CDR3 is 16 residues. The CDR3 DNA follows: TGTGCCAGCAGCGTAGCCGGCAGGGGTGGGGTGGAGACCCAGTACTTC. The encoded protein is CASSVAGRGGVETQYF.

This clone was seen more than once but under ten times. The chain joins TRBV7-2 to TRBJ2-3; D uncertain. The CDR3 contains 14 residues. V lost 0 bases and J 6 bases, leaving 10 bases between the germline ends. CDR1 is SGHTA and CDR2 is FQGNSA in the germline V gene. This CDR3 is CASSLAIGLDTQYF. DNA for the CDR3: TGTGCCAGCAGCTTAGCGATAGGTCTGGATACGCAGTATTTT.

The chain couples TRBV2 to TRBJ2-4; no reliable D call. Germline CDR1 and CDR2: SNHLY and FYNNEI. This CDR3 comprises 16 residues. V lost 3 bases to trimming and J lost 0 bases, with 12 bases between them. CDR3 amino acids: CASSELLVLAKNIQYF. The CDR3, as DNA: TGTGCCAGCAGTGAGCTCCTAGTTCTAGCCAAAAACATTCAGTACTTC.

The chain joins TRBV7-9 to TRBJ2-1; the D gene is possibly TRBD2 (5 bases). The V end was cut by 2 bases, the J end by 0 bases, with 14 bases between. Germline CDR1 is SEHNR and CDR2 is FQNEAQ (reference sequence). The CDR3 is 17 residues long. CDR3 bases: TGTGCCAGCAGCTTATTTATACAGCGGAGCTCCTACAATGAGCAGTTCTTC. It yields the protein CASSLFIQRSSYNEQFF. Combining the CDR3 with reference TRBV7-9 and TRBJ2-1 gives the whole variable domain DTGVSQNPRHKITKRGQNVTFRCDPISEHNRLYWYRQTLGQGPEFLTYFQNEAQLEKSRLLSDRFSAERPKGSFSTLEIQRTEQGDSAMYLCASSLFIQRSSYNEQFFGPGTRLTVL.

The V call is TRBV7-9, the J call TRBJ2-1; 11 bases line up with TRBD2. CDR1 SEHNR and CDR2 FQNEAQ come from the germline V gene (reference sequence). Trimming took 4 bases from V and 6 from J; bases not matched to a gene: 8. CDR3 length: 16 residues. The CDR3 DNA sequence: TGTGCCAGCAGCTACAACCTAGCGGGGGGTTCCAATGAGCAGTTCTTC. Translated: CASSYNLAGGSNEQFF.

The J gene is TRBJ2-7, the V gene TRBV7-2; TRBD1 might be the D (5 bases). The CDR3 sequence is 14 residues long. Looked up from germline, CDR1 is SGHTA and CDR2 is FQGNSA. Trimming took 3 bases from V and 7 from J, leaving 16 bases between them. CDR3 nucleotide sequence: TGTGCCAGCAGCTTCAGGGTCCCCCTCGCGGAGCAGTACTTC. Its protein is CASSFRVPLAEQYF.

The V gene is TRBV28, the J gene TRBJ1-2; the D is unclear. V shed 5 bases and J shed 7 bases, with 17 bases lying between them. The CDR3 sequence is 14 residues long. CDR1 MDHEN and CDR2 SYDVKM come from the germline V gene. As DNA, the CDR3 is TGTGCCAGCAGTCCTCCCTTGCCAAGTATTGGCTACACCTTC. It translates to CASSPPLPSIGYTF.

This clone was observed once. J is TRBJ2-7 and V is TRBV19; D assignment may be TRBD1 or TRBD2 (5 bases each). V lost 7 bases to trimming and J lost 4 bases, with 14 bases between them. CDR1 is LNHDA and CDR2 is SQIVND in the germline V gene (reference sequence). CDR3 length: 13 amino acids. The CDR3 DNA reads as TGTGCCAGTACGAACGAAGGGGAGTACGAGCAGTACTTC. Amino acids: CASTNEGEYEQYF.

This clone was detected a few times. CDR3 nucleotide sequence: TGTGCCAGCAGCTCGGTCTTCGAGCAGTTCTTC. It translates to CASSSVFEQFF. The chain has TRBV28 and TRBJ2-1; no definite D call. There are 11 residues in the CDR3. Germline loops: CDR1 MDHEN, CDR2 SYDVKM. V lost 6 bases to trimming and J lost 10 bases, with 10 bases between them. The entire variable domain, with the rest obtained from reference TRBV28 and TRBJ2-1, is as follows: DVKVTQSSRYLVKRTGEKVFLECVQDMDHENMFWYRQDPGLGLRLIYFSYDVKMKEKGDIPEGYSVSREKKERFSLILESASTNQTSMYLCASSSVFEQFFGPGTRLTVL.

V and J are TRBV14 and TRBJ2-5, with D perhaps matching TRBD2 (5 bases). Germline CDR1 SGHDN, CDR2 FVKESK. The V and J ends lost 4 bases and 5 bases respectively, with 8 bases between them. This CDR3 comprises 12 residues. The CDR3 loop reads CASSLREETQYF. Written as DNA, the CDR3 is TGTGCCAGCAGCCTGAGGGAGGAGACCCAGTACTTC.

In regard to this clone: Within the sample, other DNA sequences also encode this same CDR3. The rearrangement links TRBV7-2 to TRBJ2-3, with 8 bases matching TRBD2. The length of the CDR3 is 13 residues. Germline-derived CDR1 and CDR2 are SGHTA and FQGNSA. The trim removed 5 bases at V and 3 bases at J, leaving 1 base unmatched. The CDR3 DNA reads TGTGCCAGCAGCCGGGGGGGGACAGATACGCAGTATTTT. Amino acid sequence: CASSRGGTDTQYF.

This clone appeared a few times. The sample holds other DNA sequences that translate to the same CDR3. The DNA of the CDR3 is TGTGCCAGCTCACCCCCAGGGTTGTACGAGCAGTACTTC. Protein product: CASSPPGLYEQYF. The chain is built from TRBV18 and TRBJ2-7, with D perhaps matching TRBD1 (5 bases). Germline CDR1 KGHSH, CDR2 LQKENI. The CDR3 is 13 amino acids. V lost 3 bases and J 4 bases, leaving 10 bases between the germline ends.

This clone was seen a few times. V usage is TRBV4-2 and J usage is TRBJ1-2; D not resolved. The V and J ends lost 5 bases and 3 bases respectively, with 10 bases between them. Looked up from germline, CDR1 is LGHNA and CDR2 is YNFKEQ. The CDR3 is made up of 13 amino acids. The CDR3 DNA sequence: TGTGCCAGCAGCAGGGATGGCGACTATGGCTACACCTTC. Amino acid sequence: CASSRDGDYGYTF.